The 25 T cell receptor beta chains below come from one sample, sequenced in a study of Ad26.COV2.S vaccination and SARS-CoV-2 variants. The repertoire was sequenced with immunoSEQ multiplex PCR; TCRdb's copy has only in-frame clones and lacks some. The repertoire has about 350,000 clones, 85% of them found once; the top ten carry about 3.3%. The treatment denotes: approximately 18 received Ad26.COV2.S at low or high dose, single or two shots; about 5 received placebo; per-sample allocation not given. Sample collection was performed on day 63 after the first vaccine or placebo injection. Source: peripheral blood, taken in a trial of Ad26.COV2.S vaccine versus placebo. These receptors came from a person aged 18-60 years who received the Ad26.COV2.S COVID-19 vaccine or a placebo.

This clone showed up just a few times. The gene calls are TRBV24-1 and TRBJ1-4; TRBD1 might be the D (5 bases). CDR1 is KGHDR and CDR2 is SFDVKD in the germline V gene. This CDR3 comprises 13 residues. Deletions cut 9 bases from V and 4 bases from J, with 11 bases between. CDR3 loop: CATEGPNNEKLFF. In DNA, the CDR3 is TGTGCCACCGAGGGACCGAATAATGAAAAACTGTTTTTT.

This sequence joins TRBV5-1 and TRBJ2-1; TRBD2 is a possible D gene (7 bases). Trimming took off 7 bases at V and 4 bases at J, with 15 bases between the two ends. The CDR3 consists of 14 residues. CDR1 and CDR2 (germline): SGHRS, YFSETQ. The CDR3 sequence: CASQSAGAYNEQFF. DNA for the CDR3: TGCGCCAGCCAGTCCGCGGGGGCTTACAATGAGCAGTTCTTC.

This chain uses TRBV9 with TRBJ1-2, with unresolved D. The germline gives CDR1 SGDLS, CDR2 YYNGEE. The V end lost 2 bases, the J end lost 8 bases, and 10 bases lay between the germline ends. There are 12 residues in the CDR3. The DNA for the CDR3 is TGTGCCAGCAGCGTGCTTTGGGGAGGCTACACCTTC. Its protein is CASSVLWGGYTF.

The V gene is TRBV28, the J gene TRBJ2-7, with 9 bases that match TRBD1. Trimming cost V 2 bases and J 4 bases; bases outside gene matches: 9. Per the germline V gene, CDR1 is MDHEN and CDR2 is SYDVKM. The CDR3 covers 16 residues. This CDR3 is CASSLRSGTGKYEQYF. The DNA for the CDR3 is TGTGCCAGCAGTTTACGGTCCGGGACAGGGAAGTACGAGCAGTACTTC.

Only a few counts were recorded for this clone. The chain carries TRBV12-3 or TRBV12-4 and TRBJ1-2, with no clear D. The length of the CDR3 is 12 residues. With 3 bases removed from V and 8 bases from J, the gap between germline ends came to 10 bases. DNA for the CDR3: TGTGCCAGCAGTTTGGGGTGGTTGGGCTACACCTTC. Translation: CASSLGWLGYTF.

The chain has TRBV29-1 and TRBJ2-5, with TRBD2 identical over 8 bases. The germline gives CDR1 SQVTM, CDR2 ANQGSEA. This CDR3 is built from 13 residues. J was trimmed by 4 bases and V by 3 bases; bases with no gene match: 4. The CDR3 loop is CSVDPLAGETQYF. As DNA, the CDR3 is TGCAGCGTTGATCCCCTAGCGGGAGAGACCCAGTACTTC.

This chain connects TRBV18 to TRBJ2-5; D is uncertain. Trimming took off 3 bases at V and 1 base at J, with 9 bases between the two ends. CDR1 and CDR2 (germline): KGHSH, LQKENI. This CDR3 region has 14 residues. In DNA, the CDR3 is TGTGCCAGCTCACCGCCGAGTATCCAAGAGACCCAGTACTTC. Its translation is CASSPPSIQETQYF. Using reference TRBV18 and TRBJ2-5 for the parts outside the CDR3, the full variable domain is NAGVMQNPRHLVRRRGQEARLRCSPMKGHSHVYWYRQLPEEGLKFMVYLQKENIIDESGMPKERFSAEFPKEGPSILRIQQVVRGDSAAYFCASSPPSIQETQYFGPGTRLLVL.

V usage is TRBV24-1 and J usage is TRBJ2-3, with 9 bases aligning to TRBD1. This CDR3 spans 13 amino acids. From germline, CDR1 is KGHDR and CDR2 SFDVKD. The V and J ends lost 9 bases and 0 bases, in that order; junction bases with no gene match: 0. The CDR3 region is CATGTGSTDTQYF. The CDR3 nucleotides are TGTGCCACCGGGACAGGGAGCACAGATACGCAGTATTTT.

This sequence joins TRBV24-1 and TRBJ2-1; TRBD2 is a possible D gene (5 bases). The germline CDR1 and CDR2 sequences are KGHDR and SFDVKD. Trimming took off 3 bases at V and 6 bases at J, with 8 bases between the two ends. The CDR3 is 13 residues long. CDR3: CATSDPTSNEQFF. DNA for the CDR3: TGTGCCACCAGTGATCCTACTAGCAATGAGCAGTTCTTC.

The chain recombines TRBV6-6 with TRBJ1-5, with 7 positions matching TRBD1. Germline CDR1 is MNHNY and CDR2 is SVGAGI (reference sequence). V trimming: 6 bases; J trimming: 1 base; junction bases outside the gene matches: 9. The CDR3 is 16 residues long. The CDR3 bases are TGTGCCAGCAGGCCCCGACAGGGCGCCAGCAATCAGCCCCAGCATTTT. Protein: CASRPRQGASNQPQHF.

The chain recombines TRBV5-1 with TRBJ2-5, with 15 bases that match TRBD2. Germline V gene lookup returns CDR1 SGHRS and CDR2 YFSETQ. Losses at the gene ends were 1 base for V and 4 bases for J; bases not matched to a gene: 5. The CDR3 loop spans 17 amino acids. The CDR3 reads CASSLTGTSGGIETQYF. CDR3 nucleotide sequence: TGCGCCAGCAGCTTGACGGGGACTAGCGGGGGGATAGAGACCCAGTACTTC.

The chain couples TRBV7-8 to TRBJ1-6, with a weak D call TRBD1 (5 bases). Germline-derived CDR1 and CDR2 are SGHVS and FQNEAQ. Trimming stripped 4 bases from V and 10 bases from J, with 17 bases between. This CDR3 contains 15 residues. CDR3 in amino acids: CASSSIRGRKSPLHF. The DNA for the CDR3 is TGTGCCAGCAGCTCTATCCGGGGGAGGAAATCACCCCTCCACTTT.

The chain couples TRBV2 to TRBJ2-3, with D possibly being TRBD2 (6 bases). V lost 7 bases and J lost 5, with 16 bases in between. The germline V gene encodes CDR1 SNHLY and CDR2 FYNNEI. The CDR3 totals 14 residues. CDR3 coding DNA: TGTGCCAGCACGCGACTAGGGCGTGGAGATACGCAGTATTTT. Its protein is CASTRLGRGDTQYF.

The chain recombines TRBV24-1 with TRBJ2-2, with D unresolved. V was cut by 12 bases and J by 2 bases, with 12 bases left in between. The CDR3 length is 13 residues. The germline gives CDR1 KGHDR, CDR2 SFDVKD. The CDR3, as DNA: TGTGCCGCTTCTGGGTCCAACACCGGGGAGCTGTTTTTT. Protein sequence: CAASGSNTGELFF.

The V and J genes are TRBV30 and TRBJ1-6, with D tentatively TRBD1 (6 bases). Per the germline V gene, CDR1 is GTSNPN and CDR2 is SVGIG (reference sequence). The CDR3 consists of 14 residues. Trimming took off 0 bases at V and 11 bases at J, with 14 bases between the two ends. The CDR3 sequence is CAWSVSGGLTPLHF. The CDR3 DNA reads as TGTGCCTGGAGTGTTTCGGGGGGCTTAACACCCCTCCACTTT.

The chain uses TRBV19 and TRBJ2-5; 7 nucleotides align to TRBD1. CDR3 length equals 12 residues. J gave up 4 bases and V 4 bases, and 0 bases lay outside the gene matches. Germline lookup yields CDR1 LNHDA and CDR2 SQIVND (reference sequence). CDR3 residues: CASSNRGETQYF. The CDR3 DNA is TGTGCCAGTAGTAACAGGGGAGAGACCCAGTACTTC. The variable domain in full, with the rest retrieved from reference TRBV19 and TRBJ2-5, is DGGITQSPKYLFRKEGQNVTLSCEQNLNHDAMYWYRQDPGQGLRLIYYSQIVNDFQKGDIAEGYSVSREKKESFPLTVTSAQKNPTAFYLCASSNRGETQYFGPGTRLLVL.

The chain has TRBV27 and TRBJ2-1, with 10 bases that match TRBD2. Germline CDR1 MNHEY, CDR2 SMNVEV (reference sequence). The CDR3 sequence is 17 residues long. Trimming took 5 bases from V and 1 from J; bases not matched to a gene: 8. As DNA, the CDR3 is TGTGCCAGCAGTCCCCTGGGACTAGCGTGGTCCTACAATGAGCAGTTCTTC. This encodes CASSPLGLAWSYNEQFF.

The chain recombines TRBV5-1 with TRBJ1-6; D possibly corresponds to TRBD1 (6 bases). CDR3 size: 14 residues. Per germline, CDR1 SGHRS and CDR2 YFSETQ. Trimming shortened V by 3 bases and J by 7 bases, and 11 bases separated the two germline ends. In nucleotides, the CDR3 is TGCGCCAGCAGCTACGGACAGAAGAATTCACCCCTCCACTTT. As protein: CASSYGQKNSPLHF.

The sample holds one count of this clone. The chain couples TRBV9 to TRBJ2-1; D perhaps matches TRBD1 (5 bases). CDR1 is SGDLS and CDR2 is YYNGEE in the germline V gene. CDR3 length equals 16 residues. V lost 2 bases and J 1 base, leaving 13 bases between the germline ends. CDR3 coding DNA: TGTGCCAGCAGCGTCTTAGGTCAGGGATCCTACAATGAGCAGTTCTTC. Translating gives CASSVLGQGSYNEQFF.

This rearrangement joins TRBV7-2 to TRBJ1-2; possible D gene TRBD1, 6 bases. This CDR3 comprises 13 residues. V was clipped by 5 bases and J by 7 bases, with 14 bases between them. Per the germline V gene, CDR1 is SGHTA and CDR2 is FQGNSA. CDR3 sequence: CASSAQGRGGYTF. The CDR3 region has the DNA TGTGCCAGCAGCGCACAGGGTCGGGGTGGCTACACCTTC. Complete variable domain (other parts from reference TRBV7-2 and TRBJ1-2): GAGVSQSPSNKVTEKGKDVELRCDPISGHTALYWYRQSLGQGLEFLIYFQGNSAPDKSGLPSDRFSAERTGGSVSTLTIQRTQQEDSAVYLCASSAQGRGGYTFGSGTRLTVV.

The chain employs TRBV2 and TRBJ1-2, with D unclear. The CDR3 spans 14 residues. Trimming removed 4 bases at V and 4 bases at J, with 13 bases between. Germline-derived CDR1 and CDR2 are SNHLY and FYNNEI. The CDR3 DNA sequence: TGTGCCAGCAGTGTTGAGCTAAAGAGCTATGGCTACACCTTC. The encoded protein is CASSVELKSYGYTF. The full variable domain, with the rest looked up from reference TRBV2 and TRBJ1-2, is EPEVTQTPSHQVTQMGQEVILRCVPISNHLYFYWYRQILGQKVEFLVSFYNNEISEKSEIFDDQFSVERPDGSNFTLKIRSTKLEDSAMYFCASSVELKSYGYTFGSGTRLTVV.

This rearrangement joins TRBV7-9 to TRBJ2-1; a weak D match, TRBD2 (6 bases). Germline V lookup: CDR1 SEHNR, CDR2 FQNEAQ (reference sequence). The CDR3 totals 18 residues. V dropped 1 base and J dropped 3 bases, with 19 bases sitting between them. CDR3 nucleotide sequence: TGTGCCAGCAGCTTAGTCTTGTTGGTAGCGGCCTACTACAATGAGCAGTTCTTC. Protein sequence: CASSLVLLVAAYYNEQFF.

This chain uses TRBV19 with TRBJ2-5; D remains unclear. CDR3 length: 14 residues. With 3 bases removed from V and 0 bases from J, the gap between germline ends came to 8 bases. Looked up from germline, CDR1 is LNHDA and CDR2 is SQIVND (reference sequence). The CDR3 is CASSMATHQETQYF. CDR3 DNA: TGTGCCAGTAGTATGGCTACCCACCAAGAGACCCAGTACTTC.

The chain uses TRBV29-1 and TRBJ2-3; D is unresolved. Germline-derived CDR1 and CDR2 are SQVTM and ANQGSEA. The CDR3 has 12 amino acids. The V end lost 0 bases, the J end lost 9 bases, and 10 bases lay between the germline ends. The CDR3: CSVEEIPRTQYF. In DNA, the CDR3 is TGCAGCGTTGAAGAAATCCCCAGGACGCAGTATTTT.

The genes are TRBV27 and TRBJ2-6; D is ambiguous. There are 13 residues in the CDR3. V was shortened by 6 bases and J by 0 bases, with 3 bases between the two germline ends. Germline CDR1 MNHEY, CDR2 SMNVEV (reference sequence). This chain's CDR3 is CASRASGANVLTF. CDR3 nucleotide sequence: TGTGCCAGCAGGGCCTCTGGGGCCAACGTCCTGACTTTC. Looking up the rest from reference TRBV27 and TRBJ2-6 gives the full variable domain: EAQVTQNPRYLITVTGKKLTVTCSQNMNHEYMSWYRQDPGLGLRQIYYSMNVEVTDKGDVPEGYKVSRKEKRNFPLILESPSPNQTSLYFCASRASGANVLTFGAGSRLTVL.